A selection of T cell receptor beta chains follows, all from one sample in a study of blood T cell repertoires in COVID-19. Sequencing was performed with immunoSEQ multiplex PCR; in TCRdb, only in-frame clones are kept and a portion is missing. The sample carries over 450,000 clones, 85% to 90% recorded once. Sequenced input: peripheral blood. The receptors originated from a woman between 50 and 59 years old with COVID-19, enrolled during active disease. Both conserved end residues are part of each CDR3. The D gene is left open where the match is weak. Clone size, where shown, is once, few, many, or a class for clones that have expanded.

d_gene	abundance	v_gene	j_gene	CDR3nt	CDR3aa
TRBD2	-	TRBV6-6	TRBJ2-3	TGTGCCAGCAGTTTACCTCTAGCGGGGGGGGCAGATACGCAGTATTTT	CASSLPLAGGADTQYF
-	-	TRBV6-1	TRBJ1-2	TGTGCCAGCAGTGAAGCCCAGACAGTCTATGGCTACACCTTC	CASSEAQTVYGYTF
-	-	TRBV18	TRBJ1-1	TGTGCCAGCTCACCAACGCGGACAGTCCAGGGGACGTATCATGAAGCTTTCTTT	CASSPTRTVQGTYHEAFF
-	few	TRBV19	TRBJ1-5	TGTGCCAGTAGTGACATCAACCAGCCCCAGCATTTT	CASSDINQPQHF
TRBD1	once	TRBV7-9	TRBJ2-2	TGTGCCAGCAGCCCGCTGACAGGGCCCACCGGGGAGCTGTTTTTT	CASSPLTGPTGELFF
TRBD1	-	TRBV6-5	TRBJ2-7	TGTGCCAGCAACCAAGGGGGCTCTTACGAGCAGTACTTC	CASNQGGSYEQYF
TRBD1	-	TRBV6-2/TRBV6-3	TRBJ2-1	TGTGCCAGCAGTTACTCGATGACAGGGGGCTCCTACAATGAGCAGTTCTTC	CASSYSMTGGSYNEQFF
TRBD2	-	TRBV10-2	TRBJ2-3	TGCGCCAGCAGTTGGGTGGGTAGCGGGGGCACAGATACGCAGTATTTT	CASSWVGSGGTDTQYF
-	-	TRBV6-1	TRBJ1-6	TGTGCCAGCAGTCCGACATCGGATTCACCCCTCCACTTT	CASSPTSDSPLHF
-	once	TRBV6-2/TRBV6-3	TRBJ2-7	TGTGCCAGCAGTTACGGGGGCCTGACCTCCTACGAGCAGTACTTC	CASSYGGLTSYEQYF
-	-	TRBV2	TRBJ2-7	TGTGCCAGCAGTGTTGGCAACCCACATTCCTACGAGCAGTACTTC	CASSVGNPHSYEQYF
TRBD1	-	TRBV20-1	TRBJ1-2	TGCAGTCTGAACAGGGGAGCGGGCTACACCTTC	CSLNRGAGYTF
TRBD2	-	TRBV5-4	TRBJ2-1	TGTGCCAGCAGCTTGGGGGGACTAGGGAATGAGCAGTTCTTC	CASSLGGLGNEQFF
-	-	TRBV2	TRBJ2-2	TGTGCCAGCACCGAAGCACACAACGCCGGGGAGCTGTTTTTT	CASTEAHNAGELFF
-	-	TRBV2	TRBJ2-2	TGTGCCAGCAGTCCGGACACCGGGGAGCTGTTTTTT	CASSPDTGELFF
TRBD1	-	TRBV5-1	TRBJ2-7	TGCGCCAGCAGCTTGGAGACAGGGATGTACGAGCAGTACTTC	CASSLETGMYEQYF
-	-	TRBV7-8	TRBJ1-3	TGTGCCAGCAGCTTAGTACAGGGCTCTGGAAACACCATATATTTT	CASSLVQGSGNTIYF
TRBD2	-	TRBV7-2	TRBJ2-1	TGTGCCAGCAGCCACGGTGGCCGGGGGGGTGAGCAGTTCTTC	CASSHGGRGGEQFF
TRBD1	-	TRBV2	TRBJ1-2	TGTGCCAGCACTCCGGGGGGACAGGGGAAGAGGGGCTACACCTTC	CASTPGGQGKRGYTF
TRBD1	-	TRBV24-1	TRBJ1-5	TGTGCCACCAGTGACGGGACAGGCAATCAGCCCCAGCATTTT	CATSDGTGNQPQHF
-	-	TRBV28	TRBJ1-5	TGTGCCAGCGCGGGGAGCGGCATGCCCCAGCATTTT	CASAGSGMPQHF
-	-	TRBV5-1	TRBJ1-1	TGCGCCAGCAGCTTGGCATCGGGTGGAGCTGAAGCTTTCTTT	CASSLASGGAEAFF
-	few	TRBV7-9	TRBJ1-2	TGTGCCAGCAGCCTCGGGATCAGCTACACCTTC	CASSLGISYTF
TRBD2	-	TRBV11-2	TRBJ2-2	TGTGCCAGCAGCCCATACCGACGGGGGGTGAGGGCCGGGGAGCTGTTTTTT	CASSPYRRGVRAGELFF
TRBD1	-	TRBV10-3	TRBJ1-2	TGTGCCATCAGGGAGCAGGGACAGGGTTTTTTCTATGGCTACACCTTC	CAIREQGQGFFYGYTF
-	-	TRBV20-1	TRBJ1-2	TGCAGTGCTAGAGGTCTATCCGGCTACACCTTC	CSARGLSGYTF
-	-	TRBV9	TRBJ2-3	TGTGCCAGCAGCGTAGTAGGTAGCAGCACAGATACGCAGTATTTT	CASSVVGSSTDTQYF
-	-	TRBV6-4	TRBJ1-1	TGTGCCAGCAGTGTAGACAGCCACACTGAAGCTTTCTTT	CASSVDSHTEAFF
TRBD1	-	TRBV11-1	TRBJ2-2	TGTGCCAGCAGCTGGGACAGGGATGAATCCGGGGAGCTGTTTTTT	CASSWDRDESGELFF
TRBD2	-	TRBV19	TRBJ2-3	TGTGCCAGTAGGGAAGCGGGGGGCACAGATACGCAGTATTTT	CASREAGGTDTQYF
-	-	TRBV3-1/TRBV3-2	TRBJ2-3	TGTGCCAGCAGCCAAGTCGTCGATACGCAGTATTTT	CASSQVVDTQYF
TRBD1	-	TRBV2	TRBJ1-2	TGTGCCAGCACGTTTCTTCAGGGACAGTTAGCTAACTATGGCTACACCTTC	CASTFLQGQLANYGYTF
TRBD2	-	TRBV5-1	TRBJ2-3	TGCGCCAGCAGCCAGACTAGCGGGTTAGATACGCAGTATTTT	CASSQTSGLDTQYF
TRBD1	few	TRBV19	TRBJ1-2	TGTGCCAGTAGTATAGTGGGACAGGGCCAAGGCTACACCTTC	CASSIVGQGQGYTF
-	-	TRBV5-4	TRBJ2-7	TGTGCCAGCAGCGTACCAGGGTTCGAGCAGTACTTC	CASSVPGFEQYF
TRBD1	once	TRBV5-1	TRBJ2-3	TGCGCCAGCAGCCCTCGGACAGGGGGCGTAGATACGCAGTATTTT	CASSPRTGGVDTQYF
-	-	TRBV7-8	TRBJ1-5	TGTGCCAGCAGCCGACGACGGGGTGAGCAGCCCCAGCATTTT	CASSRRRGEQPQHF
TRBD1	-	TRBV18	TRBJ2-7	TGTGCCAGCTCACCACTCACAGGGGGCAGCTACGAGCAGTACTTC	CASSPLTGGSYEQYF
-	-	TRBV5-1	TRBJ1-1	TGCGCCAGCAGCCAACGACAGAACACTGAAGCTTTCTTT	CASSQRQNTEAFF
-	-	TRBV7-9	TRBJ1-1	TGTGCCAGCAGCTCGCGACTCAACACTGAAGCTTTCTTT	CASSSRLNTEAFF